One T cell receptor beta chain is described in this entry. Its antigen remains unidentified. TCRdb recomputed calls from the 5' RACE reads with MiXCR, one row per CDR3 protein. The data show hundreds of thousands of distinct CDR3 sequences, over 15% seen once. This record belongs to a study of identical twins. Study-wide results and limits: Abundant cord blood beta clonotypes carried fewer insertions; memory repertoires showed none.

Unmatched junction bases numbered 8, after V lost 5 bases and J lost 7 bases. CDR3 length: 16 amino acids. Germline values: CDR1 MNHEY, CDR2 SVGEGT. The sample was also reused in another study, on T cells expressing NK-cell markers.

This receptor was obtained from a woman younger than 35 in good health. The chain uses TRBV6-2 or TRBV6-3 and TRBJ2-2, with 12 bases aligning to TRBD1. The sequenced material came from PBMCs. As DNA, the CDR3 is TGTGCCAGCAGTCACCGGGACAGGGGGCCTGACGGGGAGCTGTTTTTT. Its protein is CASSHRDRGPDGELFF.